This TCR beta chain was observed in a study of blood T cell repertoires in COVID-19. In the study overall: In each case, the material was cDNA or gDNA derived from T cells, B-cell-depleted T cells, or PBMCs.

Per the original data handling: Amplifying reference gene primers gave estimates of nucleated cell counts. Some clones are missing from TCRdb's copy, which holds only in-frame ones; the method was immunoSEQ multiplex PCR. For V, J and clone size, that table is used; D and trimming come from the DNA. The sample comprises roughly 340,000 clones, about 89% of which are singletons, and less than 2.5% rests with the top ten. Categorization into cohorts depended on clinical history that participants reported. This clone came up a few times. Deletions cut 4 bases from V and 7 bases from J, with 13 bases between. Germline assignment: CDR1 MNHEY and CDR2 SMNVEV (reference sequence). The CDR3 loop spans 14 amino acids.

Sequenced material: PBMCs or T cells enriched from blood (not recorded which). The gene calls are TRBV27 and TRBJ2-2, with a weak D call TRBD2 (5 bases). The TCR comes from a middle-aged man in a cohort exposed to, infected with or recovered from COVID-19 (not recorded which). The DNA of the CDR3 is TGTGCCAGCAGTTCCCCTCATCGGGACGGGGAGCTGTTTTTT. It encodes CASSSPHRDGELFF.